This T cell receptor (beta chain) was identified in a study of T cell clusters in autoimmune cytopenias. Study-level background: Per sample, median TRB depth was approximately 52,000 reads, yielding a median roughly 2,000 distinct clonotypes.

TRB amplification used 250 ng of peripheral blood genomic DNA. Germline CDR1 reads MNHEY; CDR2 reads SVGAGI. CDR3 length: 13 residues. Multiplex touch-down PCR amplified TRB using TRB-A and TRB-B pools in one tube. TCRdb re-called the multiplex PCR reads and catalogs CDR3 proteins one per entry, DNA excluded. The table lists 6,000 to 9,000 distinct CDR3 sequences. This sample was also put to use in a study of T cell repertoires in aging, cancer and after chemotherapy. That paper states: Immunological memory after chemotherapy cannot be judged from the repertoire data.

J is TRBJ2-7 and V is TRBV6-5; TCRdb's assignment of TRBD1 cannot be checked, as there is no DNA. The TCR sequence derives from a human donor in good health. What was sequenced was peripheral blood. The CDR3 loop is CASKTGRGHEQYF.